Reported below is one T cell receptor beta chain. This specimen belongs to a study of shared clonotypes between healthy human individuals. Background on the study: Per donor, CD8 memory used one plate, CD8 naive used two, CD4 memory used three and CD4 naive used three.

V lost 2 bases and J lost 6, with 5 bases in between. This CDR3 region has 11 residues. Per the germline V gene, CDR1 is MDHEN and CDR2 is SYDVKM. Generated by immunoSEQ multiplex PCR, the TCRdb table keeps only in-frame clones and is missing some. The sample contains roughly 2.5 million clones, 85% to 95% of which appear only once. CD4+ cells underwent separation, giving CD45RA+ naive and CD45RA-negative memory subsets. Sequences were obtained from naive CD4+ T cells sorted from blood. Noted subset: CD45RA+ positively selected. The chain joins TRBV28 to TRBJ2-7; D gene unclear. This receptor was obtained from a man younger than 35 in good health. For the CDR3, the DNA is TGTGCCAGCAGTTTACTCTCCGAGCAGTACTTC. Protein sequence: CASSLLSEQYF.